This is a list of T cell receptor beta chains from one sample in a study of blood T cell repertoires in COVID-19. Produced via immunoSEQ multiplex PCR; TCRdb's table is partial and in-frame only. The table records about 280,000 clones, around 85% of them present only once. What was sequenced was PBMCs or T cells enriched from blood (not recorded which). The receptors shown here come from a woman in her fifties or sixties who had recovered from COVID-19. CDR3s include the opening cysteine and the closing phenylalanine or tryptophan. The D gene is left open where the match is weak. Some rows mark clone size as missing; the rest say once, few, many or name a class of expanded clone.

J,D,size,V,DNA,CDR3
TRBJ2-5,TRBD2,once,TRBV11-2,TGTGCCAGCATCTTAAGCGGGAGAGGGACCCAAGAGACCCAGTACTTC,CASILSGRGTQETQYF
TRBJ1-5,TRBD1,.,TRBV6-5,TGTGCCAGCAGCCTTACGACAGGGAATCAGCCCCAGCATTTT,CASSLTTGNQPQHF
TRBJ1-5,.,few,TRBV15,TGTGCCACCAGCAGAGATTTGACCGGGGGTCAGCCCCAGCATTTT,CATSRDLTGGQPQHF
TRBJ2-1,TRBD1,.,TRBV4-3,TGCGCCAGCAGCCAAGGATACAGGGGAGTGAATGAGCAGTTCTTC,CASSQGYRGVNEQFF
TRBJ1-2,TRBD1,.,TRBV27,TGTGCCAGCACTCACAGGGGGGCGCGGGATGGCTACACCTTC,CASTHRGARDGYTF
TRBJ1-1,.,.,TRBV4-2,TGTGCCAGCAGCCAAGGCAGGATGAACACTGAAGCTTTCTTT,CASSQGRMNTEAFF
TRBJ1-5,.,.,TRBV30,TGTGCCTGGAGTTTAGGGGTTAGCAATCAGCCCCAGCATTTT,CAWSLGVSNQPQHF
TRBJ1-6,TRBD1,.,TRBV27,TGTGCCAGCAGCAGGGACAGGGTAGGATCACCCCTCCACTTT,CASSRDRVGSPLHF
TRBJ1-5,.,.,TRBV3-1/TRBV3-2,TGTGCCAGCAGCCCTATGGTTGATCAGCCCCAGCATTTT,CASSPMVDQPQHF
TRBJ2-2,TRBD2,.,TRBV3-1/TRBV3-2,TGTGCCAGCAGCCAAGTGCTAGCGGGGAACACCGGGGAGCTGTTTTTT,CASSQVLAGNTGELFF
TRBJ1-1,TRBD1,.,TRBV6-5,TGTGCCAGCAGGGGGACAGCGAACACTGAAGCTTTCTTT,CASRGTANTEAFF
TRBJ1-2,.,.,TRBV9,TGTGCCAGCAGCCCAGCGTCAGAGGGTCGTGGCTACACCTTC,CASSPASEGRGYTF
TRBJ1-3,TRBD1,.,TRBV7-6,TGTGCCAGCAGCTTAGTAAGGACAGGGACCTCTGGAAACACCATATATTTT,CASSLVRTGTSGNTIYF
TRBJ1-4,TRBD1,.,TRBV15,TGTGCCACCAGCAGAGTGGGACAGGGTGGTGAAAAACTGTTTTTT,CATSRVGQGGEKLFF
TRBJ1-3,TRBD1,.,TRBV30,TGTGCCTGGAGACGGGACAGGGGGACTGGAAACACCATATATTTT,CAWRRDRGTGNTIYF
TRBJ1-2,.,few,TRBV5-1,TGCGCCAGCAGCTTGGAGGCAGGGGATGGCTACACCTTC,CASSLEAGDGYTF
TRBJ1-2,.,.,TRBV28,TGTGCCAGCCTTAGGGGAGGGAGGGTCTATGGCTACACCTTC,CASLRGGRVYGYTF
TRBJ1-2,TRBD1,.,TRBV7-8,TGTGCCAGCAGCCCAACCGGGACAGTAACTTATGGCTACACCTTC,CASSPTGTVTYGYTF
TRBJ1-5,.,.,TRBV27,TGTGCCAGCAGTCCCTTAGCAGGCAATCAGCCCCAGCATTTT,CASSPLAGNQPQHF
TRBJ1-1,.,.,TRBV5-6,TGTGCCAGCAGCTTCCCGCCTCACAGGCGCTTACACACTGAAGCTTTCTTT,CASSFPPHRRLHTEAFF
TRBJ2-3,TRBD2,.,TRBV30,TGTGCCGGCCGGACTAGCGGGGGCACAGATACGCAGTATTTT,CAGRTSGGTDTQYF
TRBJ2-1,.,.,TRBV19,TGTGCCAGTAACCCCGCGGTCTCAAGCTCCTACAATGAGCAGTTCTTC,CASNPAVSSSYNEQFF
TRBJ1-2,.,.,TRBV29-1,TGCAGCGTTGCTAAGGGGGACTATGGCTACACCTTC,CSVAKGDYGYTF
TRBJ1-6,.,.,TRBV7-9,TGTGCCAGCAGTTATGACAGTGATAATTCACCCCTCCACTTT,CASSYDSDNSPLHF
TRBJ2-7,.,once,TRBV11-2,TGTGCCAGCAGCTACATTTGGCCCTACGAGCAGTACTTC,CASSYIWPYEQYF